This TCR beta chain was sequenced for a study of T cells in Graves' hyperthyroidism and ophthalmopathy. Study results and caveats: In blood, most of the thyroid clonotypes expanded above 0.001 were also present.

The TCR beta CDR3 regions underwent amplification using RNA transcripts as the source. With the HTBI primer set, the TCR CDR3 went through a first round of RT-PCR. TCRdb re-called the multiplex PCR reads through MiXCR, storing one row per CDR3 protein. The top ten clones hold roughly 16% of a sample with about 350,000 distinct CDR3 sequences, 15% to 20% of them seen once. The germline V and J ends were trimmed by 1 base and 10 bases, with 8 bases remaining between them. This CDR3 has 12 residues. Per the germline V gene, CDR1 is MNHNS and CDR2 is SASEGT. Disease duration was under 3 months in the ophthalmopathy patients, who also had a Clinical Activity Score of at least 3 and a NOSPECS grade of at least 4. Every diagnosis used clinical symptoms, serum thyroxine and TRAb, thyroid ultrasound and orbital computed tomography. This clonotype showed up many times. Its antigen is still unknown.

The sequenced sample consisted of blood. The receptor's source is a woman in her 40s with Graves' ophthalmopathy. The rearrangement links TRBV6-1 to TRBJ1-5; D is ambiguous. In DNA form, the CDR3 reads TGTGCCAGCAGTGAAGGGGTTCAACCCCAGCATTTT. Its translation is CASSEGVQPQHF.